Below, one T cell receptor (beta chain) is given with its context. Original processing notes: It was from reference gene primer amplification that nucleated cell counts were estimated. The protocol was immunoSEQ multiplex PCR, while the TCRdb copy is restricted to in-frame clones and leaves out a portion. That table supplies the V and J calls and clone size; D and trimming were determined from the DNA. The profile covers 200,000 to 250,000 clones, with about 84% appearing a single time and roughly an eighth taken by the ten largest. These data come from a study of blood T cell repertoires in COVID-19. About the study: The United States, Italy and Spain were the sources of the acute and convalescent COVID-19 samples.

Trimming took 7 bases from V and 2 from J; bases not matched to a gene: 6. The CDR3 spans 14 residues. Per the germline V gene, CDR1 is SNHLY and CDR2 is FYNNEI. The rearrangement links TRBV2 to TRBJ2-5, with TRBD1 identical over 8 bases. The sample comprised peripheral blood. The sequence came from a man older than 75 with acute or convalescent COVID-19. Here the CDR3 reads CASNEDRVQETQYF. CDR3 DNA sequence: TGTGCCAGCAACGAGGACAGGGTACAAGAGACCCAGTACTTC. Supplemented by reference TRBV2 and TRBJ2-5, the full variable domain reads EPEVTQTPSHQVTQMGQEVILRCVPISNHLYFYWYRQILGQKVEFLVSFYNNEISEKSEIFDDQFSVERPDGSNFTLKIRSTKLEDSAMYFCASNEDRVQETQYFGPGTRLLVL.